The 3 T cell receptor beta chains below were found in one sample sequenced in a study of blood T cell repertoires in COVID-19. Assay: immunoSEQ multiplex PCR; the TCRdb copy retains only in-frame clones and omits some. The table lists fewer than 95,000 clones, roughly 89% of them singletons. Sequencing was carried out using peripheral blood. All receptors derive from a man aged 45-60 years with active or convalescent COVID-19.

The chain uses TRBV7-8 and TRBJ1-5; TRBD1 matches at 8 bases. The CDR3 consists of 15 residues. The germline V gene has CDR1 SGHVS and CDR2 FQNEAQ. The trim removed 0 bases at V and 3 bases at J, leaving 1 base unmatched. CDR3 loop: CASSLAQGDNQPQHF. Written as DNA, the CDR3 is TGTGCCAGCAGCTTAGCACAGGGGGACAATCAGCCCCAGCATTTT.

This clone was counted only a few times. The CDR3 protein is CASSLYPPRQGARGNTIYF. The DNA of the CDR3 is TGTGCCAGCAGTTTGTACCCTCCCCGACAGGGGGCGAGGGGAAACACCATATATTTT. The V gene is TRBV27, the J gene TRBJ1-3, with 10 nucleotides matching TRBD1. J gave up 4 bases and V 3 bases, and 15 bases lay outside the gene matches. Germline CDR1 reads MNHEY; CDR2 reads SMNVEV (reference sequence). The CDR3 totals 19 residues.

The V gene is TRBV5-1, the J gene TRBJ2-5; 8 bases are a match to TRBD2. Per germline, CDR1 SGHRS and CDR2 YFSETQ. CDR3 length equals 15 residues. J was trimmed by 5 bases and V by 0 bases; bases with no gene match: 6. Here the CDR3 DNA reads TGCGCCAGCAGCTTGGGGACCCGGGGGGGGGAGACCCAGTACTTC. This gives the protein CASSLGTRGGETQYF.